These 6 T cell receptor beta chains share one sample of origin, sequenced in a study of shared clonotypes between healthy human individuals. Sequencing was performed with immunoSEQ multiplex PCR; in TCRdb, only in-frame clones are kept and a portion is missing. The data hold about 2.4 million clones, with 93% observed a single time. Input material: naive CD4+ T cells from PBMCs. Subset in this sample: CD45RA+ positively selected. The receptors were gathered from a man aged 18 to 30 in good health. Some clones in this sample may be carry-over from other donors' samples.

Regarding this clone: Other DNA sequences from this sample encode an identical CDR3 as well. The V call is TRBV5-1, the J call TRBJ2-7, with a possible D match to TRBD1 (6 bases). The CDR3 has 14 amino acids. Per the germline V gene, CDR1 is SGHRS and CDR2 is YFSETQ. V lost 2 bases to trimming and J lost 0 bases, with 9 bases between them. The DNA of the CDR3 is TGCGCCAGCAGCTTTCAGGGGCCCTCCTACGAGCAGTACTTC. Protein product: CASSFQGPSYEQYF.

J is TRBJ2-5 and V is TRBV28; 11 positions match TRBD1. CDR1 MDHEN and CDR2 SYDVKM come from the germline V gene. Trimming took 5 bases from V and 4 from J; bases not matched to a gene: 3. This CDR3 is built from 14 residues. The CDR3 coding sequence is TGTGCCAGCAGTCGTGGACAGGGGGCAGAGACCCAGTACTTC. Protein product: CASSRGQGAETQYF.

This chain links TRBV7-2 with TRBJ2-1; D tentatively fits TRBD1 or TRBD2 (6 bases each). Between the trimmed V and J ends, which lost 5 bases and 8 bases, there was a span of 16 bases. Germline V gene data show CDR1 as SGHTA and CDR2 as FQGNSA. The CDR3 length is 14 residues. CDR3 residues: CASSQRGEYDEQFF. In DNA form, the CDR3 reads TGTGCCAGCAGCCAGAGGGGGGAGTACGATGAGCAGTTCTTC.

This clone was observed a single time. This rearrangement joins TRBV6-5 to TRBJ1-1, with a possible D match to TRBD1 (5 bases). The CDR3 extends over 9 amino acids. V was trimmed by 6 bases and J by 10 bases, leaving 6 bases between them. Germline V gene lookup returns CDR1 MNHEY and CDR2 SVGAGI. The CDR3 sequence is CASRQGAFF. The DNA of the CDR3 is TGTGCCAGCAGGCAGGGAGCTTTCTTT.

V is TRBV7-9 and J is TRBJ1-2, with 7 positions matching TRBD1. J lost 3 bases, V lost 4 bases, and 11 bases had no gene match. CDR1 and CDR2 (germline): SEHNR, FQNEAQ (reference sequence). The CDR3 length is 16 residues. CDR3 nucleotides: TGTGCCAGCAGCTCAGGAACGGGGACAGACCACTATGGCTACACCTTC. Amino acid sequence: CASSSGTGTDHYGYTF. The full variable domain, rest sourced from reference TRBV7-9 and TRBJ1-2, is DTGVSQNPRHKITKRGQNVTFRCDPISEHNRLYWYRQTLGQGPEFLTYFQNEAQLEKSRLLSDRFSAERPKGSFSTLEIQRTEQGDSAMYLCASSSGTGTDHYGYTFGSGTRLTVV.

The chain uses TRBV12-2 and TRBJ2-6; the D segment call TRBD2 is taken from the table without a DNA check. TRBV12-2 is deemed a pseudogene. This CDR3 spans 18 amino acids. CDR3 nucleotide sequence: TGTGCAAGTCGCGAAAGGGACTCCTTCCCCTCTGGGGCCAACGTCCTGACTTTC. As protein: CASRERDSFPSGANVLTF.